A selection of T cell receptor beta chains follows, all from one sample in a study of T cells in localized non-small cell lung cancer. The repertoire was sequenced with immunoSEQ multiplex PCR; TCRdb's copy has only in-frame clones and lacks some. The profile covers roughly 76,000 clones, with around 80% appearing a single time and roughly 21% taken by the ten largest. The specimen comprised PBMCs, sampled before any cancer treatment. The receptors originated from a man aged 40 to 70 with stage II squamous cell lung carcinoma. Each CDR3 is given with its conserved first and last residue. A D gene is named only where the DNA matches it firmly. Only some rows state a clone size, as once, few, many or a class for expanded clones.

J gene: TRBJ1-1; V gene: TRBV7-8; D gene: .; clone size: .; CDR3 protein: CASSSDGGDTEAFF; CDR3 DNA: TGTGCCAGCAGCTCCGACGGTGGGGACACTGAAGCTTTCTTT
J gene: TRBJ2-1; V gene: TRBV5-4; D gene: TRBD2; clone size: .; CDR3 protein: CASSSQASGAYNEQFF; CDR3 DNA: TGTGCCAGCAGCTCCCAGGCTAGCGGGGCCTACAATGAGCAGTTCTTC
J gene: TRBJ1-2; V gene: TRBV28; D gene: .; clone size: .; CDR3 protein: CASSFHPSRGYTF; CDR3 DNA: TGTGCCAGCAGTTTCCACCCTTCGAGGGGCTACACCTTC
J gene: TRBJ2-1; V gene: TRBV7-9; D gene: TRBD2; clone size: .; CDR3 protein: CASSLGRGLPNNEQFF; CDR3 DNA: TGTGCCAGCAGCTTGGGGCGGGGACTACCTAACAATGAGCAGTTCTTC
J gene: TRBJ1-5; V gene: TRBV6-6; D gene: .; clone size: few; CDR3 protein: CASSYGPGGQPQHF; CDR3 DNA: TGTGCCAGCAGTTACGGGCCTGGCGGACAGCCCCAGCATTTT
J gene: TRBJ2-1; V gene: TRBV4-1; D gene: .; clone size: .; CDR3 protein: CASSQEESGFDNEQFF; CDR3 DNA: TGCGCCAGCAGCCAAGAAGAAAGCGGATTCGACAATGAGCAGTTCTTC
J gene: TRBJ1-5; V gene: TRBV2; D gene: .; clone size: .; CDR3 protein: CASNGGYQPQHF; CDR3 DNA: TGTGCCAGCAACGGGGGCTATCAGCCCCAGCATTTT
J gene: TRBJ2-7; V gene: TRBV27; D gene: .; clone size: .; CDR3 protein: CASTQWGSDSYEQYF; CDR3 DNA: TGTGCCAGCACCCAGTGGGGGTCAGACTCCTACGAGCAGTACTTC
J gene: TRBJ1-4; V gene: TRBV29-1; D gene: .; clone size: few; CDR3 protein: CSVGAGWGFNEKLFF; CDR3 DNA: TGCAGCGTTGGGGCAGGGTGGGGGTTTAATGAAAAACTGTTTTTT
J gene: TRBJ2-3; V gene: TRBV4-2; D gene: TRBD2; clone size: .; CDR3 protein: CASSQFNSGASSTDTQYF; CDR3 DNA: TGTGCCAGCAGCCAATTTAATAGCGGGGCTTCTAGCACAGATACGCAGTATTTT
J gene: TRBJ2-7; V gene: TRBV28; D gene: .; clone size: .; CDR3 protein: CASSTPQGNRYEQYF; CDR3 DNA: TGTGCCAGCAGTACTCCCCAGGGTAACCGATACGAGCAGTACTTC
J gene: TRBJ2-7; V gene: TRBV4-1; D gene: .; clone size: .; CDR3 protein: CASSQALDEQYF; CDR3 DNA: TGCGCCAGCAGCCAAGCCCTGGACGAGCAGTACTTC
J gene: TRBJ1-5; V gene: TRBV9; D gene: .; clone size: .; CDR3 protein: CASSSKGLNQPQHF; CDR3 DNA: TGTGCCAGCAGCTCTAAAGGACTCAATCAGCCCCAGCATTTT
J gene: TRBJ2-1; V gene: TRBV6-6; D gene: TRBD2; clone size: .; CDR3 protein: CASSSFSGGNNEQFF; CDR3 DNA: TGTGCCAGCAGTTCCTTTAGCGGGGGAAACAATGAGCAGTTCTTC
J gene: TRBJ1-1; V gene: TRBV5-1; D gene: .; clone size: .; CDR3 protein: CASSLAGLGTEAFF; CDR3 DNA: TGCGCCAGCAGCTTGGCAGGGTTGGGCACTGAAGCTTTCTTT
J gene: TRBJ2-4; V gene: TRBV19; D gene: TRBD1; clone size: .; CDR3 protein: CASRKDRVENIQYF; CDR3 DNA: TGTGCCAGTAGAAAGGACAGGGTGGAAAACATTCAGTACTTC
J gene: TRBJ2-1; V gene: TRBV30; D gene: TRBD2; clone size: .; CDR3 protein: CAWSPPPGLAGLAYNEQFF; CDR3 DNA: TGTGCCTGGAGTCCACCTCCGGGACTAGCGGGATTGGCCTACAATGAGCAGTTCTTC
J gene: TRBJ2-5; V gene: TRBV7-2; D gene: TRBD2; clone size: .; CDR3 protein: CASSLDSGVETQYF; CDR3 DNA: TGTGCCAGCAGCTTAGATAGCGGGGTAGAGACCCAGTACTTC
J gene: TRBJ1-5; V gene: TRBV18; D gene: TRBD1; clone size: .; CDR3 protein: CASSPTGGNQPQHF; CDR3 DNA: TGTGCCAGCTCACCGACAGGGGGAAATCAGCCCCAGCATTTT
J gene: TRBJ1-5; V gene: TRBV30; D gene: .; clone size: once; CDR3 protein: CAWSGKGLYNQPQHF; CDR3 DNA: TGTGCCTGGAGTGGAAAGGGGCTTTACAATCAGCCCCAGCATTTT
J gene: TRBJ1-1; V gene: TRBV10-3; D gene: TRBD1; clone size: few; CDR3 protein: CAISARQGAENTEAFF; CDR3 DNA: TGTGCCATCAGTGCTCGGCAGGGGGCAGAGAACACTGAAGCTTTCTTT
J gene: TRBJ2-5; V gene: TRBV19; D gene: .; clone size: .; CDR3 protein: CASSIQLGETQYF; CDR3 DNA: TGTGCCAGTAGTATCCAACTAGGAGAGACCCAGTACTTC
J gene: TRBJ2-3; V gene: TRBV7-9; D gene: .; clone size: .; CDR3 protein: CASRDKRSTDTQYF; CDR3 DNA: TGTGCCAGCAGGGATAAAAGAAGCACAGATACGCAGTATTTT
J gene: TRBJ2-1; V gene: TRBV19; D gene: .; clone size: .; CDR3 protein: CASSSDSYNEQFF; CDR3 DNA: TGTGCCAGTAGTTCCGACTCGTACAATGAGCAGTTCTTC
J gene: TRBJ1-5; V gene: TRBV5-1; D gene: .; clone size: few; CDR3 protein: CASSYGGLGQPQHF; CDR3 DNA: TGCGCCAGCAGCTACGGGGGATTAGGTCAGCCCCAGCATTTT
J gene: TRBJ2-1; V gene: TRBV5-4; D gene: .; clone size: .; CDR3 protein: CASSLEAYNEQFF; CDR3 DNA: TGTGCCAGCAGCCTGGAGGCCTACAATGAGCAGTTCTTC
J gene: TRBJ1-2; V gene: TRBV2; D gene: .; clone size: many; CDR3 protein: CASSDVRETYGYTF; CDR3 DNA: TGTGCCAGCAGTGATGTCAGGGAGACCTATGGCTACACCTTC
J gene: TRBJ2-7; V gene: TRBV19; D gene: TRBD2; clone size: .; CDR3 protein: CASSISLVGGSGFYEQYF; CDR3 DNA: TGTGCCAGTAGTATTTCGCTCGTGGGCGGTAGCGGGTTCTACGAGCAGTACTTC
J gene: TRBJ1-6; V gene: TRBV6-1; D gene: .; clone size: few; CDR3 protein: CASMPRGRSPLHF; CDR3 DNA: TGTGCCAGCATGCCCCGGGGACGGTCACCCCTCCACTTT
J gene: TRBJ2-7; V gene: TRBV18; D gene: .; clone size: .; CDR3 protein: CASSPQAGYEQYF; CDR3 DNA: TGTGCCAGCTCACCCCAGGCGGGGTACGAGCAGTACTTC
J gene: TRBJ2-1; V gene: TRBV19; D gene: .; clone size: once; CDR3 protein: CASSMGNEQFF; CDR3 DNA: TGTGCCAGTAGTATGGGGAATGAGCAGTTCTTC
J gene: TRBJ1-4; V gene: TRBV9; D gene: TRBD1; clone size: .; CDR3 protein: CASSVGPGTGDEKLFF; CDR3 DNA: TGTGCCAGCAGCGTGGGCCCCGGGACAGGAGATGAAAAACTGTTTTTT
J gene: TRBJ1-5; V gene: TRBV27; D gene: .; clone size: .; CDR3 protein: CASSSYGNQPQHF; CDR3 DNA: TGTGCCAGCAGTTCTTACGGAAATCAGCCCCAGCATTTT
J gene: TRBJ2-3; V gene: TRBV27; D gene: .; clone size: .; CDR3 protein: CASGPGLSPTDTQYF; CDR3 DNA: TGTGCCAGCGGACCCGGACTCAGCCCCACAGATACGCAGTATTTT
J gene: TRBJ1-6; V gene: TRBV6-4; D gene: .; clone size: .; CDR3 protein: CASSATPGNSPLHF; CDR3 DNA: TGTGCCAGCAGCGCCACCCCAGGGAATTCACCCCTCCACTTT
J gene: TRBJ2-1; V gene: TRBV7-6; D gene: TRBD2; clone size: .; CDR3 protein: CASSLVALAGGSSYNEQFF; CDR3 DNA: TGTGCCAGCAGCTTAGTAGCCTTAGCGGGAGGGAGCTCCTACAATGAGCAGTTCTTC
J gene: TRBJ2-7; V gene: TRBV5-1; D gene: .; clone size: .; CDR3 protein: CASSSGTVTYEQYF; CDR3 DNA: TGCGCCAGCAGCTCAGGGACGGTAACCTACGAGCAGTACTTC
J gene: TRBJ2-3; V gene: TRBV5-6; D gene: .; clone size: .; CDR3 protein: CASSLDSVQYF; CDR3 DNA: TGTGCCAGCAGCTTGGACAGTGTGCAGTATTTT
J gene: TRBJ1-3; V gene: TRBV19; D gene: .; clone size: .; CDR3 protein: CASNDLGGNTIYF; CDR3 DNA: TGTGCCAGTAACGACTTAGGGGGAAACACCATATATTTT
J gene: TRBJ2-7; V gene: TRBV2; D gene: .; clone size: .; CDR3 protein: CASERGAAYF; CDR3 DNA: TGTGCCAGCGAACGGGGGGCTGCGTACTTC
J gene: TRBJ2-5; V gene: TRBV5-1; D gene: .; clone size: .; CDR3 protein: CASSFFSGQETQYF; CDR3 DNA: TGCGCCAGCAGCTTCTTTTCAGGGCAAGAGACCCAGTACTTC
J gene: TRBJ1-1; V gene: TRBV5-8; D gene: TRBD1; clone size: .; CDR3 protein: CASSTGTGGTEAFF; CDR3 DNA: TGTGCCAGCAGCACCGGGACAGGGGGGACTGAAGCTTTCTTT
J gene: TRBJ2-5; V gene: TRBV11-1; D gene: .; clone size: .; CDR3 protein: CASRSGETQYF; CDR3 DNA: TGTGCCAGCAGAAGTGGAGAGACCCAGTACTTC
J gene: TRBJ2-5; V gene: TRBV7-2; D gene: .; clone size: .; CDR3 protein: CASSPGWGPTGETQYF; CDR3 DNA: TGTGCCAGCAGCCCAGGGTGGGGCCCGACTGGAGAGACCCAGTACTTC
J gene: TRBJ1-1; V gene: TRBV27; D gene: TRBD1; clone size: once; CDR3 protein: CASSFAPRKPAYRGLAYTEAFF; CDR3 DNA: TGTGCCAGCAGTTTTGCCCCACGTAAGCCCGCGTACAGGGGGCTGGCTTACACTGAAGCTTTCTTT
J gene: TRBJ1-6; V gene: TRBV7-8; D gene: .; clone size: .; CDR3 protein: CASSWGTRENSPLHF; CDR3 DNA: TGTGCCAGCAGCTGGGGGACGAGGGAAAATTCACCCCTCCACTTT
J gene: TRBJ2-1; V gene: TRBV19; D gene: TRBD2; clone size: .; CDR3 protein: CASSISGGAYNEQFF; CDR3 DNA: TGTGCCAGTAGTATTAGCGGGGGGGCTTACAATGAGCAGTTCTTC
J gene: TRBJ2-1; V gene: TRBV10-3; D gene: TRBD1; clone size: .; CDR3 protein: CAISPGGQGENEQFF; CDR3 DNA: TGTGCCATCAGCCCGGGGGGACAGGGGGAGAATGAGCAGTTCTTC
J gene: TRBJ2-1; V gene: TRBV10-3; D gene: .; clone size: .; CDR3 protein: CAIRGAYNEQFF; CDR3 DNA: TGTGCCATCAGAGGGGCCTACAATGAGCAGTTCTTC
J gene: TRBJ1-4; V gene: TRBV28; D gene: .; clone size: .; CDR3 protein: CASRSPGARLFF; CDR3 DNA: TGTGCCAGCAGATCCCCAGGGGCTAGACTGTTTTTT
J gene: TRBJ2-4; V gene: TRBV28; D gene: .; clone size: once; CDR3 protein: CASRKTGFPHNIQYF; CDR3 DNA: TGTGCCAGCAGGAAAACAGGGTTCCCCCATAACATTCAGTACTTC
J gene: TRBJ2-1; V gene: TRBV6-1; D gene: .; clone size: many; CDR3 protein: CASSVNRDSVKVF; CDR3 DNA: TGTGCCAGCAGCGTCAACCGGGACTCCGTCAAGGTCTTC
J gene: TRBJ2-7; V gene: TRBV7-9; D gene: .; clone size: .; CDR3 protein: CASSSTRTEAYEQYF; CDR3 DNA: TGTGCCAGCAGCTCAACCCGGACGGAGGCCTACGAGCAGTACTTC
J gene: TRBJ1-1; V gene: TRBV28; D gene: .; clone size: .; CDR3 protein: CASTKTVNTEAFF; CDR3 DNA: TGTGCCAGCACCAAGACAGTTAACACTGAAGCTTTCTTT
J gene: TRBJ2-2; V gene: TRBV9; D gene: .; clone size: .; CDR3 protein: CASSAQGYTGELFF; CDR3 DNA: TGTGCCAGCAGCGCACAGGGTTACACCGGGGAGCTGTTTTTT